The 29 T cell receptor beta chains presented below share a single source sample, sequenced in a study of blood T cell repertoires in COVID-19. TCRdb's table, derived via immunoSEQ multiplex PCR, lists solely in-frame clones and lacks some. Of roughly 86,000 clones listed, around 86% are singletons. Material: peripheral blood. These receptors were taken from a middle-aged man with active or convalescent COVID-19.

This clone has a single count. This chain links TRBV20-1 with TRBJ1-4; no clear D. The CDR3 has 11 amino acids. CDR1 is DFQATT, CDR2 SNEGSKA, per germline (reference sequence). Trimming took off 8 bases at V and 4 bases at J, with 8 bases between the two ends. The CDR3 DNA reads as TGCAGTTCGTACAGTAATGAAAAACTGTTTTTT. Protein: CSSYSNEKLFF.

The chain joins TRBV9 to TRBJ1-2, with 10 bases lining up with TRBD1. Germline V CDR1 and CDR2: SGDLS, YYNGEE. The CDR3 contains 16 residues. After removal of 3 bases from V and 3 bases from J, the junction contained 8 bases not matched to a gene. The CDR3: CASSASDRGRDYGYTF. The CDR3 DNA reads as TGTGCCAGCAGCGCAAGCGACAGGGGGCGCGACTATGGCTACACCTTC.

The chain recombines TRBV30 with TRBJ2-1; 11 nucleotides agree with TRBD2. Germline V gene data show CDR1 as GTSNPN and CDR2 as SVGIG (reference sequence). The V gene end was trimmed by 5 bases and the J gene end by 3 bases; junction bases not matched to a gene: 6. The CDR3 runs to 15 residues. In DNA form, the CDR3 reads TGTGCCTGGGGATCCGGGACTAGCGGCTACAATGAGCAGTTCTTC. Protein sequence: CAWGSGTSGYNEQFF.

V and J are TRBV7-8 and TRBJ2-5, with 10 positions matching TRBD2. Germline trimming cut 2 bases from V and 4 bases from J; bases unmatched to any gene: 7. CDR1 SGHVS and CDR2 FQNEAQ come from the germline V gene. The CDR3 covers 16 residues. The CDR3 DNA sequence: TGTGCCAGCAGCTTAAGAAGCGGGGGGGCCCCAGAGACCCAGTACTTC. The encoded protein is CASSLRSGGAPETQYF.

The V gene is TRBV19, the J gene TRBJ2-5, with 10 bases that match TRBD2. The CDR3 length is 15 residues. In germline, CDR1 is LNHDA, CDR2 SQIVND (reference sequence). V trimming: 5 bases; J trimming: 2 bases; junction bases outside the gene matches: 5. The CDR3 nucleotides read TGTGCCAGTAGTCCCGGACTAGCGGAACAAGAGACCCAGTACTTC. Translation gives CASSPGLAEQETQYF.

Details on this clone: This likely came from a read error, as a far larger clone is one base away. Here the CDR3 DNA reads TGTGCCAGCAGCTTAGCGGGCGGGGGGGCAGATACGCAGTATTTT. It encodes CASSLAGGGADTQYF. This chain uses TRBV7-6 with TRBJ2-3; 9 nucleotides match TRBD2. The V and J ends lost 0 bases and 4 bases, in that order; junction bases with no gene match: 2. CDR1 and CDR2 from the germline V gene are SGHVS and FNYEAQ. The CDR3 consists of 15 residues.

CDR3 DNA: TGTGCCAGCAGCTTGTCGGGGGTTAACAACTATGGCTACACCTTC. Translation: CASSLSGVNNYGYTF. The V gene is TRBV5-4, the J gene TRBJ1-2; D is perhaps TRBD1 (5 bases). This CDR3 comprises 15 residues. V gave up 1 base and J gave up 2 bases, with 12 bases separating them. Germline CDR1 SGHNT, CDR2 YYREEE (reference sequence).

V gene TRBV9 combines with J gene TRBJ2-7; the D gene is possibly TRBD1 (5 bases). This CDR3 is built from 14 residues. Trimming took 0 bases from V and 2 from J, leaving 9 bases between them. From germline, CDR1 is SGDLS and CDR2 YYNGEE. CDR3 sequence: CASSVEPGTYEQYF. The CDR3 DNA sequence: TGTGCCAGCAGCGTAGAACCAGGGACCTACGAGCAGTACTTC.

The genes are TRBV19 and TRBJ2-7; D possibly corresponds to TRBD1 (6 bases). V was cut by 3 bases and J by 1 base, with 7 bases left in between. The CDR3 is 13 residues long. Germline CDR1 and CDR2: LNHDA and SQIVND (reference sequence). The CDR3 DNA sequence: TGTGCCAGTAGTATTACAGGGTCCTACGAGCAGTACTTC. The encoded protein is CASSITGSYEQYF. Full variable domain (missing parts from reference TRBV19 and TRBJ2-7): DGGITQSPKYLFRKEGQNVTLSCEQNLNHDAMYWYRQDPGQGLRLIYYSQIVNDFQKGDIAEGYSVSREKKESFPLTVTSAQKNPTAFYLCASSITGSYEQYFGPGTRLTVT.

The chain joins TRBV10-1 to TRBJ2-3; 16 bases agree with TRBD2. The V gene end was trimmed by 6 bases and the J gene end by 0 bases; junction bases not matched to a gene: 9. The CDR3 runs 19 residues. Germline loops: CDR1 WNHNN, CDR2 SYGVQD (reference sequence). The CDR3 DNA sequence: TGCGCCAGCAGAGTCCCGGGACTAGCGGGGGGGCCTAGCACAGATACGCAGTATTTT. This gives the protein CASRVPGLAGGPSTDTQYF.

The chain combines TRBV28 with TRBJ1-1, with TRBD1 identical over 11 bases. Germline V gene data show CDR1 as MDHEN and CDR2 as SYDVKM. The CDR3 runs 15 residues. After removal of 6 bases from V and 2 bases from J, the junction contained 5 bases not matched to a gene. CDR3 in amino acids: CASSGQGALNTEAFF. The CDR3 nucleotides are TGTGCCAGCAGCGGACAGGGGGCTTTAAACACTGAAGCTTTCTTT.

The rearrangement uses TRBV4-3 and TRBJ1-1; 7 nucleotides agree with TRBD1. The CDR3 is 13 residues long. Germline CDR1 is LGHNA and CDR2 is YSLEER. V was clipped by 4 bases and J by 8 bases; unmatched bases: 7. Here the CDR3 reads CASSLIRDSEAFF. CDR3 DNA: TGCGCCAGCAGCCTAATCCGGGACAGCGAAGCTTTCTTT.

This clone has a single count. J is TRBJ1-2 and V is TRBV6-6; the match to TRBD1 covers 10 bases. CDR3 length: 13 amino acids. The V segment lost 5 bases and the J segment 7 bases; nucleotides outside the gene matches: 4. The germline V gene has CDR1 MNHNY and CDR2 SVGAGI (reference sequence). The CDR3 protein is CASSRGTGVGYTF. The CDR3 bases are TGTGCCAGCAGTCGCGGGACAGGGGTTGGCTACACCTTC.

The chain has TRBV5-8 and TRBJ2-3; 10 positions agree with TRBD1. With 4 bases clipped from V and 3 bases from J, the junction kept 11 bases outside the gene matches. CDR1 and CDR2 from the germline V gene are SGHTS and YDEGEE. The CDR3 loop spans 17 amino acids. The CDR3 DNA reads as TGTGCCAGCAGCCCAAGGACAGGGGGGATTCAGACAGATACGCAGTATTTT. Translated, it gives CASSPRTGGIQTDTQYF.

The chain carries TRBV7-8 and TRBJ1-4; maybe TRBD1 (5 bases). The CDR3 loop spans 18 amino acids. With 5 bases removed from V and 0 bases from J, the gap between germline ends came to 19 bases. Germline V lookup: CDR1 SGHVS, CDR2 FQNEAQ. The CDR3 loop is CASSRSVGGDATNEKLFF. For the CDR3, the DNA is TGTGCCAGCAGCAGGTCCGTTGGGGGGGACGCAACTAATGAAAAACTGTTTTTT.

DNA of the CDR3: TGTGCCAGCAGCCACCGGGACACATACACAGATACGCAGTATTTT. Translating it yields CASSHRDTYTDTQYF. The chain couples TRBV7-2 to TRBJ2-3, with TRBD1 as a possible D gene (6 bases). The germline V gene encodes CDR1 SGHTA and CDR2 FQGNSA. The V end was cut by 5 bases, the J end by 2 bases, with 14 bases between. The CDR3 is 15 amino acids.

The rearrangement links TRBV2 to TRBJ2-2; 7 bases fit TRBD2. The CDR3 totals 13 residues. V shed 7 bases, J shed 5 bases, and the junction held 4 bases outside the gene matches. CDR1 and CDR2 from the germline V gene are SNHLY and FYNNEI. The CDR3, as DNA: TGTGCCAGCACCCTCGGGGGGACCGGGGAGCTGTTTTTT. It is translated as CASTLGGTGELFF.

This rearrangement joins TRBV4-3 to TRBJ2-7, with TRBD1 matching 7 bases. The germline V gene encodes CDR1 LGHNA and CDR2 YSLEER. V trimming: 4 bases; J trimming: 7 bases; junction bases outside the gene matches: 7. The CDR3 length is 13 residues. The CDR3 sequence is CASSPSGGREQYF. The CDR3, as DNA: TGCGCCAGCAGCCCGTCAGGGGGAAGGGAGCAGTACTTC.

This clone appeared once. The chain employs TRBV5-1 and TRBJ1-1, with D tentatively TRBD1 (5 bases). Trimming took 2 bases from V and 0 from J, leaving 14 bases between them. Germline CDR1 SGHRS, CDR2 YFSETQ. The length of the CDR3 is 16 residues. The DNA for the CDR3 is TGCGCCAGCAGCTTCCCTTCGGGGGGGGTGAACACTGAAGCTTTCTTT. As protein: CASSFPSGGVNTEAFF.

V is TRBV21-1 and J is TRBJ2-7; TRBD1, as called in the table, went unchecked against the DNA. TRBV21-1 is a known pseudogene. This CDR3 spans 14 amino acids. Here the CDR3 reads CASPGQGAYRKQYF. As DNA, the CDR3 is TGTGCCAGCCCCGGACAGGGGGCATATAGAAAGCAGTACTTC.

The chain is built from TRBV5-6 and TRBJ2-7, with D tentatively TRBD1 (5 bases). CDR3 length: 12 residues. The germline gives CDR1 SGHDT, CDR2 YYEEEE. V gave up 5 bases and J gave up 2 bases, with 8 bases separating them. This CDR3 reads CASSSDTYEQYF. The CDR3 coding sequence is TGTGCCAGCAGTTCGGACACCTACGAGCAGTACTTC.

The gene calls are TRBV20-1 and TRBJ2-2; maybe TRBD2 (6 bases). Trimming took off 3 bases at V and 5 bases at J, with 13 bases between the two ends. The length of the CDR3 is 14 residues. From germline, CDR1 is DFQATT and CDR2 SNEGSKA (reference sequence). This chain's CDR3 is CSASLGGGTGELFF. As DNA, the CDR3 is TGCAGTGCTAGTTTGGGGGGAGGTACCGGGGAGCTGTTTTTT.

The genes are TRBV11-2 and TRBJ2-2; weak D call: TRBD2 (7 bases). The CDR3 consists of 18 residues. The V gene's germline CDR1 is SGHAT and CDR2 FQNNGV. The ends were cut back, 5 bases at V and 2 bases at J, with 21 bases in the middle. DNA of the CDR3: TGTGCCAGCAGCCGCCGGACTAGGGGGGCACCCAACACCGGGGAGCTGTTTTTT. As protein: CASSRRTRGAPNTGELFF.

The CDR3 protein is CASSLKRGVSTDTQYF. The CDR3, as DNA: TGTGCCAGCAGCTTAAAGCGGGGCGTTAGCACAGATACGCAGTATTTT. The genes are TRBV5-4 and TRBJ2-3; 7 bases align to TRBD2. The CDR3 covers 16 residues. Germline V gene lookup returns CDR1 SGHNT and CDR2 YYREEE (reference sequence). Trimming at V came to 2 bases and at J to 0 bases, leaving 6 bases not matched to a gene.

V usage is TRBV7-2 and J usage is TRBJ2-7; TRBD2 agrees at 8 bases. The CDR3 contains 18 residues. Germline V gives CDR1 SGHTA, CDR2 FQGNSA. J lost 0 bases, V lost 1 base, and 11 bases had no gene match. The CDR3: CASSLEGMSGGLSYEQYF. Here the CDR3 DNA reads TGTGCCAGCAGCTTAGAGGGGATGAGCGGGGGCCTCTCCTACGAGCAGTACTTC.

This chain connects TRBV4-1 to TRBJ1-2; TRBD1 matches 9 bases. The V gene's germline CDR1 is MGHRA and CDR2 YSYEKL. There are 15 residues in the CDR3. After removal of 4 bases from V and 7 bases from J, the junction contained 10 bases not matched to a gene. In nucleotides, the CDR3 is TGCGCCAGCAGCCGGGCCGGGACAGGGCGTGGTGGCTACACCTTC. This encodes CASSRAGTGRGGYTF.

The chain couples TRBV7-9 to TRBJ1-4; tentatively, D is TRBD1 (5 bases). The CDR3 is 15 residues long. Germline CDR1 is SEHNR and CDR2 is FQNEAQ (reference sequence). V lost 1 base and J lost 8, with 14 bases in between. Here the CDR3 DNA reads TGTGCCAGCAGCTTAGAGTCTAGGGGAGGAGAAAAACTGTTTTTT. Translating it yields CASSLESRGGEKLFF.

The rearrangement joins TRBV6-2 or TRBV6-3 to TRBJ2-7; D might be TRBD1 (5 bases). V gave up 2 bases and J gave up 3 bases, with 14 bases separating them. The CDR3 totals 15 residues. The germline V gene has CDR1 MNHEY and CDR2 SVGEGT. For the CDR3, the DNA is TGTGCCAGCAGTTACAAGGTTCAGGGTGGCTACGAGCAGTACGTC. It translates to CASSYKVQGGYEQYV.

The chain employs TRBV11-2 and TRBJ2-5; TRBD2 matches 9 bases. CDR1 is SGHAT and CDR2 is FQNNGV in the germline V gene. This CDR3 comprises 13 residues. The junction had 3 bases not matched to a gene; V was cut back by 5 bases and J by 5 bases. The CDR3 spells CASSIGLAETQYF. The CDR3, as DNA: TGTGCCAGCAGCATCGGACTAGCGGAGACCCAGTACTTC.